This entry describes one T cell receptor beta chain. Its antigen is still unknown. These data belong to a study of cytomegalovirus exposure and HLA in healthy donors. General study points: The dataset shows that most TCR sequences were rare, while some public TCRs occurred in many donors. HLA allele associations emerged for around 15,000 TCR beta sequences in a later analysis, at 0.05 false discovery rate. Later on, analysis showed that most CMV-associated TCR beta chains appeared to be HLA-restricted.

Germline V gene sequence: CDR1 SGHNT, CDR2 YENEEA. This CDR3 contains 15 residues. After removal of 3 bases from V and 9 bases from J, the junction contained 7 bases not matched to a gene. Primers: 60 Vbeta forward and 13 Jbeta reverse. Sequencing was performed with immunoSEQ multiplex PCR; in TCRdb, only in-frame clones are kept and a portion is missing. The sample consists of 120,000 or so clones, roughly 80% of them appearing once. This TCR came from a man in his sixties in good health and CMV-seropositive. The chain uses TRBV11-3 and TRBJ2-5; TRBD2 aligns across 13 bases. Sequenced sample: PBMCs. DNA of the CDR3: TGTGCCAGCAGCTTCGGACTAGCGGGAGTGGAGGCCCAGTACTTC. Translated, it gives CASSFGLAGVEAQYF.